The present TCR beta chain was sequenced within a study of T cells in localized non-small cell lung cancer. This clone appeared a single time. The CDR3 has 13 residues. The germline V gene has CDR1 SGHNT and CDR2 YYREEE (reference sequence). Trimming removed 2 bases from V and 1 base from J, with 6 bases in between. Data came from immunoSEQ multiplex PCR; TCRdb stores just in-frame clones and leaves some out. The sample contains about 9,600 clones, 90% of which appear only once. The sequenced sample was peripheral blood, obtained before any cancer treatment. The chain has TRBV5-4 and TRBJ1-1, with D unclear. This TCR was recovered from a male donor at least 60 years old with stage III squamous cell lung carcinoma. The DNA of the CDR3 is TGTGCCAGCAGCTTCCCTGGGAACACTGAAGCTTTCTTT. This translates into CASSFPGNTEAFF.